The clone carrying this TCR beta chain was detected many times. Antigen specificity is unknown. From germline, CDR1 is MNHEY and CDR2 SVGEGT. V lost 4 bases, J lost 5 bases, and 11 bases lay in between. The CDR3 is 14 residues long. The data were obtained in a study of T cells after yellow fever vaccination. Study-wide results and limits: Weaker overall, the secondary response nonetheless peaked faster (day 5 versus 15). Contaminating bulk clonotypes could be abundant in FACS-sorted repertoires. Clones that expanded after primary vaccination mostly reappeared after the booster (around 96% CD4, approximately 85% CD8).

TCRdb analysed the 5' RACE reads with MiXCR anew, one entry per CDR3 protein. The sample records roughly 310,000 distinct CDR3 sequences, around 3.6% being singletons. The chain uses TRBV6-2 or TRBV6-3 and TRBJ1-4, with a weak D call TRBD1 (5 bases). The specimen comprised PBMCs, sampled on the day of the yellow fever booster vaccination. The clonotype originates from a man aged 18 to 30 who received the YFV17D yellow fever vaccine. CDR3 region: CASSFGTENEKLFF. The CDR3, as DNA: TGTGCCAGCAGTTTCGGGACGGAGAATGAAAAACTGTTTTTT.